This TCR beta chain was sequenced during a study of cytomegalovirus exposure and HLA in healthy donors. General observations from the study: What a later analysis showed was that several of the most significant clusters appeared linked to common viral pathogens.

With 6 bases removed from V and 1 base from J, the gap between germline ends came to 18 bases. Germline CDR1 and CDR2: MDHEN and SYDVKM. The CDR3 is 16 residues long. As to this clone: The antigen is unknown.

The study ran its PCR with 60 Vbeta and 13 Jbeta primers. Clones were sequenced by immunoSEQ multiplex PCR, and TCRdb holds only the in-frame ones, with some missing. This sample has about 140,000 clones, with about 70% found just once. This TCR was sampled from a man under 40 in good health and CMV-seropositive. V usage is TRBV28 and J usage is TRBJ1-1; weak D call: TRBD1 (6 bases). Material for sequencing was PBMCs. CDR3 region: CASRSLGTLGNTEAFF. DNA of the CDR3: TGTGCCAGCAGGAGCCTTGGGACATTGGGGAACACTGAAGCTTTCTTT.